Listed below are T cell receptor beta chains from one sample, sequenced in a study of tumor-infiltrating lymphocytes in oesophageal squamous cell carcinoma. MiXCR was run by TCRdb on the PCR reads, yielding one entry per CDR3 protein. The data contain approximately 18,000 distinct CDR3 sequences, 40% to 55% of them singletons. What was sequenced was esophageal tumor tissue. These receptors were collected from a male donor with esophageal squamous cell carcinoma. Both conserved end residues are part of each CDR3. The D gene is left open where the match is weak. Clone size is not always given. Where it is, it says once, few, many or a class for expanded clones.

DNA	CDR3	V	length	D	size	J
TGTGCCAGCAGCTGGGGGGGGCCCTCAAATGAGCAGTTCTTC	CASSWGGPSNEQFF	TRBV7-3	14	-	few	TRBJ2-1
TGTGCCAGCAGTTTTCCCTCCTACGAGCAGTACTTC	CASSFPSYEQYF	TRBV6-2/TRBV6-3	12	-	-	TRBJ2-7
TGTGCCAGCAGCTCGCCCGGGACTTCTTCGGGGGTTTTAGATACGCAGTATTTT	CASSSPGTSSGVLDTQYF	TRBV7-2	18	-	-	TRBJ2-3
TGTGTTACCCAGCAACACCAGACCTACGAGCAGTACTTC	CVTQQHQTYEQYF	TRBV6-9	13	-	-	TRBJ2-7
TGTGCTAGCAGCTTAACAGGGGGCCGGGGCAATGAGCAGTTCTTC	CASSLTGGRGNEQFF	TRBV7-7	15	TRBD1	-	TRBJ2-1
TGTGCCAGCAGCTTAGACCAGAGAGGAAACACCATATATTTT	CASSLDQRGNTIYF	TRBV7-6	14	-	few	TRBJ1-3
TGTGCCAGCAGCTTCCGGACCGGGACTAGCGGGAGCTCCTACAATGAGCAGTTCTTC	CASSFRTGTSGSSYNEQFF	TRBV7-6	19	TRBD2	few	TRBJ2-1
TGTGCCAGCAGTTGGCACAGGAGTTTGGTTTACGAGCAGTACTTC	CASSWHRSLVYEQYF	TRBV6-2/TRBV6-3	15	-	-	TRBJ2-7
TGTGCCAGCAGCCCCCTAGCGGGAGAAAACATTCAGTACTTC	CASSPLAGENIQYF	TRBV11-2	14	TRBD2	many	TRBJ2-4
TGTGCCAGCAGCTTAGCGGGGGGGGAGACCCAGTTCTTC	CASSLAGGETQFF	TRBV7-6	13	TRBD2	-	TRBJ2-1
TGCAGTGCCGGGACTAGCGGGAGGGCCGGGCCAATCTACGAGCAGTTCTTC	CSAGTSGRAGPIYEQFF	TRBV20-1	17	TRBD2	-	TRBJ2-1
TGTGCCAGCAGCTTCCAAGGACTTCCAAATGAGCAGTTCTTC	CASSFQGLPNEQFF	TRBV7-3	14	-	-	TRBJ2-1
TGTGCCAGCAGCTTGGCTGCGGGACAGCTTTACAATGAGCAGTTCTTC	CASSLAAGQLYNEQFF	TRBV7-3	16	-	-	TRBJ2-1
TGTGCCAGCAGTCACGACTACCGGGTCTACACCGGGGAGCTGTTTTTT	CASSHDYRVYTGELFF	TRBV6-5	16	-	-	TRBJ2-2
TGTGCCAGCAGTCTGTGGCAGGGAATTAACTATGGCTACACCTTC	CASSLWQGINYGYTF	TRBV28	15	-	-	TRBJ1-2
TGTGCCAGCAGCTTTTGGGCAGGGAAGAACACTGAAGCTTTCTTT	CASSFWAGKNTEAFF	TRBV7-6	15	-	-	TRBJ1-1
TGTGCCAGCAGTTACCTTGGGACTAGCGGGATAGTTCGCTCCTACAATGAGCAGTTCTTC	CASSYLGTSGIVRSYNEQFF	TRBV6-6	20	TRBD2	many	TRBJ2-1
TGTGCCAGCAGCTTTGGACAGGGGAACACTGAAGCTTTCTTT	CASSFGQGNTEAFF	TRBV7-6	14	TRBD1	-	TRBJ1-1
TGTGCCAGCAGCGGATCCGGGACAGGGGGCTGGGGCTACACCTTC	CASSGSGTGGWGYTF	TRBV9	15	TRBD1	few	TRBJ1-2
TGTGCCAGCAGCAAATCAGGGTCGTATACTAATGAAAAACTGTTTTTT	CASSKSGSYTNEKLFF	TRBV7-6	16	-	-	TRBJ1-4
TGTGCCAGCAGCTTTAGCGGGGGGGGTTACAATGAGCAGTTCTTC	CASSFSGGGYNEQFF	TRBV7-2	15	TRBD2	-	TRBJ2-1
TGTGCCAGCAGCCAAGGACAGGGGAATTCACCCCTCCACTTT	CASSQGQGNSPLHF	TRBV7-2	14	TRBD1	once	TRBJ1-6
TGTGCCAGCAGTTTAGGTTTTCTAGGGTACAATGAGCAGTTCTTC	CASSLGFLGYNEQFF	TRBV27	15	-	-	TRBJ2-1
TGTGCTAGCAGATCTTTCACTAACGACAGGATTTATCAGCCCCAGCATTTT	CASRSFTNDRIYQPQHF	TRBV7-6	17	-	-	TRBJ1-5
TGTGCCAGCAGTAGACGCGGGACAGGAGTTAACGAGCAGTACTTC	CASSRRGTGVNEQYF	TRBV6-1	15	TRBD1	once	TRBJ2-7
TGTGCCAGCAGCCCCACCAGGGACAAGGTCGACGAGCAGTACTTC	CASSPTRDKVDEQYF	TRBV7-6	15	-	-	TRBJ2-7
TGTGCCAGCAGCTTAACAGGGGGCATGAACACTGAAGCTTTCTTT	CASSLTGGMNTEAFF	TRBV7-2	15	TRBD1	-	TRBJ1-1
TGCGCCAGCAGCTTGAGGGCAGAACAAGAGACCCAGTACTTC	CASSLRAEQETQYF	TRBV5-1	14	-	many	TRBJ2-5
TGTGCCAGCTCACCACCGGCTGGGAACACTGAAGCTTTCTTT	CASSPPAGNTEAFF	TRBV18	14	-	-	TRBJ1-1
TGTGCCAGCAGCAGATCGGACAGAAACACCGGGGAGCTGTTTTTT	CASSRSDRNTGELFF	TRBV27	15	-	medium-sized	TRBJ2-2
TGTGCCAGCAGTGAGGAAAGTACAGGGACTCAGCCCCAGCATTTT	CASSEESTGTQPQHF	TRBV2	15	-	once	TRBJ1-5
TGTGCCACCAGTGATGGGACAGCCTACAATGAGCAGTTCTTC	CATSDGTAYNEQFF	TRBV24-1	14	TRBD1	few	TRBJ2-1
TGTGCCAGCTCACTCGGGTCTGAAGGCTACACCTTC	CASSLGSEGYTF	TRBV18	12	-	-	TRBJ1-2
TGTGCCAGCAGCTTGCGAGGTTCTGGGACAGGGACTGAAGCTTTCTTT	CASSLRGSGTGTEAFF	TRBV5-5	16	TRBD1	few	TRBJ1-1
TGTGCCATCGAGGAGGGACTAGCGAGGCATGAGCAGTACTTC	CAIEEGLARHEQYF	TRBV7-2	14	TRBD2	-	TRBJ2-5
TGCGCCAGCAGTAGGTCGGGACAGGGATACCAAGAGACCCAGTACTTC	CASSRSGQGYQETQYF	TRBV5-1	16	TRBD1	many	TRBJ2-5
TGTGCCAGCAGCTCAGGGGCGGAGACCTACGCGCAGTACTTC	CASSSGAETYAQYF	TRBV7-2	14	-	once	TRBJ2-7
TGTGCCAGCAGCTTAGCTCAGGGTTTC	CASSLAQGF	TRBV7-6	9	-	-	TRBJ2-6
TGTGCCAGCAGTGTAACTTCAGCCTACAATAGATATGGCTACACCTTC	CASSVTSAYNRYGYTF	TRBV6-1	16	-	medium-sized	TRBJ1-2
TGTGTTACGCGACGGACTAGCGGGAGGAATGTTGAGCAGTTCTTC	CVTRRTSGRNVEQFF	TRBV11-1	15	TRBD2	-	TRBJ2-1
TGTGCCAGCAGCCTAGCGGGAGGGGCCCACAATGAGCAGTTCTTC	CASSLAGGAHNEQFF	TRBV7-3	15	TRBD2	-	TRBJ2-1
TGTGCCAGCAGTTTCGACGGAAGCGCCCCCACGTACAATGAGCAGTTCTTC	CASSFDGSAPTYNEQFF	TRBV27	17	-	many	TRBJ2-1
TGTGCCGCGGGGCTAGCGGGTCCCGGGGCCGGGGAGCTGTTTTTT	CAAGLAGPGAGELFF	TRBV6-6	15	TRBD2	-	TRBJ2-2